The source of this T cell receptor (beta chain) is a study of blood T cell repertoires in COVID-19. Study information: The origin of the acute and convalescent COVID-19 samples was the United States, Italy and Spain. In each case, the material was cDNA or gDNA derived from T cells, B-cell-depleted T cells, or PBMCs.

Germline lookup yields CDR1 SGDLS and CDR2 YYNGEE. This CDR3 has 15 amino acids. V was clipped by 0 bases and J by 16 bases; unmatched bases: 9. Measured with immunoSEQ multiplex PCR; TCRdb has only the in-frame clones, and not every one. The data contain tens of thousands of clones, approximately 90% of them singletons. While infection was still active, Seattle patients were enrolled and then followed longitudinally. This sequence joins TRBV9 and TRBJ2-1; 14 bases are shared with TRBD2. Sequences were obtained from peripheral blood. The TCR sequence derives from a woman aged 60-70 years with COVID-19, enrolled during active disease. The CDR3 reads CASSVGLAGGRGQFF. The DNA for the CDR3 is TGTGCCAGCAGCGTAGGACTAGCGGGAGGGAGGGGGCAATTCTTC.